Presented here are 26 T cell receptor beta chains from one specimen sequenced in a study of T-cell memory formation after mild COVID-19. TCRdb processed the 5' RACE reads anew with MiXCR; each CDR3 protein has one entry. Among approximately 450,000 distinct CDR3 sequences listed, 15% to 20% were seen once. Sequencing was performed on PBMCs or a T cell subset sorted from them (not recorded which). Every receptor here comes from an adult woman who had mild COVID-19 (a few samples of this study predate the infection). Cell type and time point are not known.

The V and J genes are TRBV27 and TRBJ1-6, with a weak D call TRBD1 (5 bases). V was shortened by 8 bases and J by 5 bases, with 13 bases between the two germline ends. Germline loops: CDR1 MNHEY, CDR2 SMNVEV (reference sequence). There are 14 residues in the CDR3. Here the CDR3 reads CASSTQGHNSPLHF. As DNA, the CDR3 is TGTGCCAGCTCCACGCAGGGTCATAATTCACCCCTCCACTTT.

This clonotype has only a few counts. This rearrangement joins TRBV11-3 to TRBJ1-6, with 10 nucleotides matching TRBD1. This CDR3 region has 16 residues. V trimming: 5 bases; J trimming: 5 bases; junction bases outside the gene matches: 6. From germline, CDR1 is SGHNT and CDR2 YENEEA. The CDR3 sequence: CASSPRDRGDNSPLHF. The DNA of the CDR3 is TGTGCCAGCAGCCCCCGGGACAGGGGAGATAATTCACCCCTCCACTTT.

The sample holds a few counts of this clonotype. The chain is built from TRBV24-1 and TRBJ2-5; weak D call: TRBD1 (5 bases). The V end lost 12 bases, the J end lost 4 bases, and 14 bases lay between the germline ends. The length of the CDR3 is 12 residues. Germline values: CDR1 KGHDR, CDR2 SFDVKD. This CDR3 reads CACCRAGETQYF. CDR3 nucleotide sequence: TGTGCCTGCTGCAGGGCCGGAGAGACCCAGTACTTC.

The gene calls are TRBV5-1 and TRBJ2-1; 11 bases map to TRBD2. The germline V gene encodes CDR1 SGHRS and CDR2 YFSETQ. The CDR3 extends over 16 amino acids. J lost 4 bases, V lost 4 bases, and 7 bases had no gene match. The CDR3 spells CASSVAGTSGYNEQFF. The DNA for the CDR3 is TGCGCCAGCAGCGTCGCCGGGACTAGCGGTTACAATGAGCAGTTCTTC. The whole variable domain, remainder taken from reference TRBV5-1 and TRBJ2-1, is KAGVTQTPRYLIKTRGQQVTLSCSPISGHRSVSWYQQTPGQGLQFLFEYFSETQRNKGNFPGRFSGRQFSNSRSEMNVSTLELGDSALYLCASSVAGTSGYNEQFFGPGTRLTVL.

V usage is TRBV29-1 and J usage is TRBJ2-7; D gene ambiguous. Trimming took 4 bases from V and 0 from J, leaving 7 bases between them. Per germline, CDR1 SQVTM and CDR2 ANQGSEA. This CDR3 region has 12 residues. CDR3 in amino acids: CSVVVSSYEQYF. The CDR3, as DNA: TGCAGCGTTGTGGTCAGCTCCTACGAGCAGTACTTC.

The V call is TRBV5-5, the J call TRBJ2-7; D may be TRBD1 (5 bases). CDR1 and CDR2 (germline): SGHKS, YYEKEE (reference sequence). The CDR3 sequence is 16 residues long. The germline V and J ends were trimmed by 0 bases and 3 bases, with 16 bases remaining between them. In nucleotides, the CDR3 is TGTGCCAGCAGCTTGGGGCACGCTCTGCAGGGCTACGAGCAGTACTTC. The encoded protein is CASSLGHALQGYEQYF.

V and J are TRBV4-3 and TRBJ2-7; 7 nucleotides line up with TRBD1. CDR3 size: 14 residues. J lost 7 bases, V lost 1 base, and 7 bases had no gene match. Germline lookup yields CDR1 LGHNA and CDR2 YSLEER. This CDR3 reads CASSQAAGGGEQYF. The CDR3, as DNA: TGCGCCAGCAGCCAAGCGGCAGGGGGTGGGGAGCAGTACTTC.

This clonotype was counted many times. The rearrangement links TRBV6-2 or TRBV6-3 to TRBJ1-2; no clear D gene. The ends were cut back, 4 bases at V and 4 bases at J, with 4 bases in the middle. There are 11 residues in the CDR3. Germline CDR1 and CDR2: MNHEY and SVGEGT. For the CDR3, the DNA is TGTGCCAGCAGTTCGTCCTATGGCTACACCTTC. It codes for CASSSSYGYTF.

The V gene is TRBV11-3, the J gene TRBJ2-2, with TRBD1 as a possible D gene (5 bases). Germline CDR1 SGHNT, CDR2 YENEEA. V was cut by 3 bases and J by 0 bases, with 11 bases left in between. The CDR3 length is 16 residues. CDR3 residues: CASSLAQATNTGELFF. Written as DNA, the CDR3 is TGTGCCAGCAGCTTGGCACAGGCAACGAACACCGGGGAGCTGTTTTTT.

This clonotype was seen repeatedly, ten times or more. In DNA form, the CDR3 reads TGTGCCAGCAGTTACGTCGGGGAAAACTATGGCTACACCTTC. Protein sequence: CASSYVGENYGYTF. The rearrangement uses TRBV6-5 and TRBJ1-2, with D unresolved. Germline V lookup: CDR1 MNHEY, CDR2 SVGAGI. V lost 2 bases and J 2 bases, leaving 9 bases between the germline ends. This CDR3 is built from 14 residues.

This clonotype was recorded a few times. The V call is TRBV12-3 or TRBV12-4, the J call TRBJ1-1; D is unclear. V lost 5 bases and J lost 6, with 10 bases in between. The CDR3 totals 12 residues. The CDR3 sequence is CASSPRSAEAFF. Written as DNA, the CDR3 is TGTGCCAGCAGTCCCCGATCTGCTGAAGCTTTCTTT.

This clonotype was found a few times. This chain uses TRBV7-9 with TRBJ1-2; 7 bases are shared with TRBD1. The CDR3 spans 15 residues. In germline, CDR1 is SEHNR, CDR2 FQNEAQ (reference sequence). J lost 7 bases, V lost 5 bases, and 13 bases had no gene match. CDR3 residues: CASSQGVTLRSGYTF. For the CDR3, the DNA is TGTGCCAGCAGCCAGGGGGTGACTCTACGGTCTGGCTACACCTTC.

J is TRBJ2-5 and V is TRBV7-9; 8 nucleotides match TRBD2. With V trimmed by 0 bases and J by 2 bases, 5 bases remained unmatched. This CDR3 has 16 amino acids. Per the germline V gene, CDR1 is SEHNR and CDR2 is FQNEAQ (reference sequence). CDR3 loop: CASSLAERGPQETQYF. CDR3 in DNA: TGTGCCAGCAGCTTAGCAGAGCGGGGGCCTCAAGAGACCCAGTACTTC.

This chain connects TRBV11-1 to TRBJ2-7, with TRBD2 matching over 8 bases. The CDR3 runs to 15 residues. Germline CDR1 is SGHAT and CDR2 is FQDESV (reference sequence). Losses at the gene ends were 5 bases for V and 4 bases for J; bases not matched to a gene: 10. CDR3 amino acids: CASSLTGTRTYEQYF. The CDR3 coding sequence is TGTGCCAGCAGCCTCACCGGGACTAGGACTTACGAGCAGTACTTC.

The chain recombines TRBV20-1 with TRBJ1-2; TRBD1 matches at 7 bases. Trimming removed 3 bases from V and 1 base from J; junction bases left unmatched: 5. The CDR3 runs 14 residues. CDR1 is DFQATT and CDR2 is SNEGSKA in the germline V gene (reference sequence). CDR3 bases: TGCAGTGCTAGGGTGGACAGGCTTAACTATGGCTACACCTTC. Encoded protein: CSARVDRLNYGYTF.

This chain links TRBV11-2 with TRBJ2-5; 9 bases match TRBD1. CDR1 is SGHAT and CDR2 is FQNNGV in the germline V gene. This CDR3 region has 20 residues. The J segment lost 1 base and the V segment lost 5 bases, leaving 20 bases of the junction unmatched. CDR3 coding DNA: TGTGCCAGCAGCGGAACCCGGGACAGGGCGATCGCGACCTCCCAAGAGACCCAGTACTTC. It yields the protein CASSGTRDRAIATSQETQYF.

The rearrangement links TRBV29-1 to TRBJ1-1; D is ambiguous. CDR1 and CDR2 (germline): SQVTM, ANQGSEA. Trimming removed 4 bases at V and 1 base at J, with 7 bases between. The CDR3 spans 12 residues. The CDR3 nucleotides are TGCAGCGTTGTCGTCAGGAACACTGAAGCTTTCTTT. This codes for CSVVVRNTEAFF.

The chain's CDR3 is CASSSRGSGEQYF. As DNA, the CDR3 is TGTGCCAGCAGTTCCAGGGGGTCAGGGGAGCAGTACTTC. V usage is TRBV2 and J usage is TRBJ2-7, with TRBD1 matching over 7 bases. With V trimmed by 5 bases and J by 7 bases, 8 bases remained unmatched. Germline CDR1 reads SNHLY; CDR2 reads FYNNEI. The CDR3 is 13 residues long.

This rearrangement joins TRBV5-5 to TRBJ2-7; no clear D gene. Deletions cut 1 base from V and 3 bases from J, with 11 bases between. CDR1 is SGHKS, CDR2 YYEKEE, per germline (reference sequence). The CDR3 contains 14 residues. For the CDR3, the DNA is TGTGCCAGCAGCTTGAAGTCGCTGGACTACGAGCAGTACTTC. Amino acids: CASSLKSLDYEQYF.

The rearrangement links TRBV6-5 to TRBJ2-7, with a weak D call TRBD2 (5 bases). The V end was cut by 2 bases, the J end by 2 bases, with 13 bases between. The CDR3 is made up of 15 amino acids. Germline V CDR1 and CDR2: MNHEY, SVGAGI. For the CDR3, the DNA is TGTGCCAGCAGTTACGAAGAGGGTAGGACCTACGAGCAGTACTTC. It codes for CASSYEEGRTYEQYF.

The chain is built from TRBV11-1 and TRBJ2-7, with a tentative D call TRBD2 (6 bases). The CDR3 is 12 residues long. CDR1 is SGHAT, CDR2 FQDESV, per germline (reference sequence). V was shortened by 5 bases and J by 11 bases, with 16 bases between the two germline ends. Here the CDR3 reads CASSPGGSRKYF. The CDR3 DNA follows: TGTGCCAGCAGCCCTGGGGGGAGCCGCAAGTACTTC.

This clonotype was seen more than once but under ten times. CDR3: CASSQAGGGTEKLFF. The CDR3 DNA reads as TGTGCCAGCAGCCAAGCCGGGGGGGGGACGGAGAAACTGTTTTTT. The chain carries TRBV3-1 and TRBJ1-4; tentatively, D is TRBD1 (5 bases). The CDR3 is 15 residues long. The ends were cut back, 1 base at V and 11 bases at J, with 17 bases in the middle. The V gene's germline CDR1 is LGHDT and CDR2 YNNKEL (reference sequence).

V usage is TRBV20-1 and J usage is TRBJ1-2; TRBD1 agrees at 7 bases. Looked up from germline, CDR1 is DFQATT and CDR2 is SNEGSKA (reference sequence). This CDR3 comprises 14 residues. V dropped 4 bases and J dropped 4; count of bases not matched to a gene: 9. The CDR3 spells CSAIGTADLYGYTF. In DNA, the CDR3 is TGCAGTGCTATCGGGACAGCGGATCTCTATGGCTACACCTTC.

This clonotype was seen more than once but under ten times. The genes are TRBV12-3 or TRBV12-4 and TRBJ1-6; TRBD1 is a possible D gene (5 bases). The V end lost 6 bases, the J end lost 10 bases, and 16 bases lay between the germline ends. The CDR3 spans 14 residues. Here the CDR3 DNA reads TGTGCCAGCAGCTTGGGACCAGGTGGCTCACCCCTCCACTTT. It yields the protein CASSLGPGGSPLHF.

This chain connects TRBV4-3 to TRBJ1-2; D call uncertain. Looked up from germline, CDR1 is LGHNA and CDR2 is YSLEER. V lost 0 bases, J lost 4 bases, and 12 bases lay in between. The CDR3 spans 15 residues. In DNA, the CDR3 is TGCGCCAGCAGCCAAGATCGTGGAACAGTCTATGGCTACACCTTC. Its protein product is CASSQDRGTVYGYTF.

This clonotype was recorded a few times. The V call is TRBV28, the J call TRBJ1-2; D call uncertain. This CDR3 has 16 amino acids. With 1 base removed from V and 6 bases from J, the gap between germline ends came to 18 bases. Germline CDR1 MDHEN, CDR2 SYDVKM. CDR3 region: CASSLSIRARNNGYTF. CDR3 coding DNA: TGTGCCAGCAGTTTATCGATTCGGGCGCGGAACAATGGCTACACCTTC.